Following are 20 T cell receptor beta chains from one sample sequenced in a study of blood T cell repertoires in COVID-19. Clones were read by immunoSEQ multiplex PCR, and TCRdb kept only the in-frame ones, dropping some. This sample carries 200,000 to 250,000 clones, around 82% of them seen once, and the ten largest clones take 3% to 4.5%. The sequenced sample was peripheral blood. These receptors were obtained from a woman aged 80 or older with acute or convalescent COVID-19.

The V and J genes are TRBV24-1 and TRBJ2-1; 8 nucleotides agree with TRBD2. CDR3 length: 17 residues. Germline CDR1 KGHDR, CDR2 SFDVKD. V lost 2 bases and J lost 3; bases outside the gene matches: 8. CDR3 sequence reads: CATSDSPERGIYNEQFF. The CDR3, as DNA: TGTGCCACCAGTGATTCTCCCGAGCGGGGGATCTACAATGAGCAGTTCTTC.

The V and J genes are TRBV10-3 and TRBJ2-7; 7 bases match TRBD1. The germline V gene encodes CDR1 ENHRY and CDR2 SYGVKD. V was pared by 5 bases and J by 0 bases, with 1 base of the junction left unmatched. CDR3 length: 13 amino acids. CDR3 sequence (DNA): TGTGCCATCAGTAACAGGGGCTCCTACGAGCAGTACTTC. The encoded protein is CAISNRGSYEQYF.

This clone came up once. The chain has TRBV7-2 and TRBJ2-3; the match to TRBD1 covers 8 bases. After removal of 7 bases from V and 5 bases from J, the junction contained 8 bases not matched to a gene. The CDR3 length is 14 residues. Looked up from germline, CDR1 is SGHTA and CDR2 is FQGNSA. CDR3 coding DNA: TGTGCCAGCAAAGGACAGGGAGGTATAGATACGCAGTATTTT. It encodes CASKGQGGIDTQYF.

The chain recombines TRBV28 with TRBJ1-6, with 12 bases aligning to TRBD1. The V and J ends lost 1 base and 9 bases, in that order; junction bases with no gene match: 10. Per germline, CDR1 MDHEN and CDR2 SYDVKM. This CDR3 region has 18 residues. CDR3 residues: CASSLLGQGARVGSPLHF. Written as DNA, the CDR3 is TGTGCCAGCAGTTTATTGGGACAGGGGGCGCGTGTGGGTTCACCCCTCCACTTT.

This chain uses TRBV18 with TRBJ2-5, with 7 bases identical to TRBD2. V trimming: 3 bases; J trimming: 5 bases; junction bases outside the gene matches: 0. Germline CDR1 and CDR2: KGHSH and LQKENI. The CDR3 consists of 12 residues. CDR3 in amino acids: CASSPRGETQYF. The CDR3 bases are TGTGCCAGCTCACCGCGGGGGGAGACCCAGTACTTC.

V and J are TRBV30 and TRBJ1-4; 8 bases are shared with TRBD1. This CDR3 is built from 15 residues. With V trimmed by 3 bases and J by 3 bases, 6 bases remained unmatched. The germline V gene has CDR1 GTSNPN and CDR2 SVGIG (reference sequence). CDR3 DNA sequence: TGTGCCTGGAGGGTTCTGACAGGGGCTAATGAAAAACTGTTTTTT. This codes for CAWRVLTGANEKLFF. The whole variable domain, filled in from reference TRBV30 and TRBJ1-4, reads SQTIHQWPATLVQPVGSPLSLECTVEGTSNPNLYWYRQAAGRGLQLLFYSVGIGQISSEVPQNLSASRPQDRQFILSSKKLLLSDSGFYLCAWRVLTGANEKLFFGSGTQLSVL.

This clone was seen once. V usage is TRBV5-6 and J usage is TRBJ2-7; D ambiguous. V was cut by 2 bases and J by 2 bases, with 8 bases left in between. The CDR3 length is 13 residues. Germline V gene sequence: CDR1 SGHDT, CDR2 YYEEEE. The CDR3 here is CASSLNEPYEQYF. CDR3 nucleotide sequence: TGTGCCAGCAGCTTAAACGAGCCCTACGAGCAGTACTTC.

In nucleotides, the CDR3 is TGTGCCAGCAGTCCCAGGGCCCTAACAAGGGGCTACACCTTC. Translation: CASSPRALTRGYTF. The chain employs TRBV28 and TRBJ1-2, with TRBD1 as a possible D gene (5 bases). Germline V gene lookup returns CDR1 MDHEN and CDR2 SYDVKM. The CDR3 spans 14 residues. Deletions cut 5 bases from V and 8 bases from J, with 18 bases between.

At least ten counts were recorded for this clone. The rearrangement links TRBV7-9 to TRBJ1-1; no firm D call. The CDR3 loop spans 14 amino acids. Trimming removed 3 bases at V and 0 bases at J, with 8 bases between. From germline, CDR1 is SEHNR and CDR2 FQNEAQ (reference sequence). The chain's CDR3 is CASSLQQMNTEAFF. CDR3 sequence (DNA): TGTGCCAGCAGCTTGCAACAGATGAACACTGAAGCTTTCTTT.

The rearrangement joins TRBV19 to TRBJ1-1; D gene unclear. Germline values: CDR1 LNHDA, CDR2 SQIVND (reference sequence). Trimming took off 4 bases at V and 5 bases at J, with 5 bases between the two ends. This CDR3 is 11 amino acids long. CDR3 sequence: CASSSQTEAFF. Here the CDR3 DNA reads TGTGCCAGTAGTAGTCAGACTGAAGCTTTCTTT.

In its sample, this clone was seen once. V and J are TRBV25-1 and TRBJ2-2; tentatively, D is TRBD1 (5 bases). Germline values: CDR1 MGHDK, CDR2 SYGVNS. V was clipped by 6 bases and J by 7 bases, with 15 bases between them. The CDR3 length is 14 residues. CDR3 coding DNA: TGTGCCAGCAGGGGGCCTGTTTCGGTCGGGGAGCTGTTTTTT. Translating it yields CASRGPVSVGELFF.

This clone was detected only a few times. This chain's CDR3 is CASSPSSGGAREQFF. In DNA form, the CDR3 reads TGTGCCAGCAGTCCCTCTAGCGGGGGGGCCCGAGAGCAGTTCTTC. The rearrangement links TRBV6-6 to TRBJ2-1; 12 bases match TRBD2. The CDR3 spans 15 residues. Germline CDR1 and CDR2: MNHNY and SVGAGI (reference sequence). Trimming took 5 bases from V and 10 from J; bases not matched to a gene: 9.

The chain recombines TRBV6-2 or TRBV6-3 with TRBJ1-1; D possibly corresponds to TRBD1 (5 bases). The germline CDR1 and CDR2 sequences are MNHEY and SVGEGT. Trimming stripped 5 bases from V and 6 bases from J, with 13 bases between. This CDR3 comprises 13 residues. The CDR3 is CASSPQGLAEAFF. The CDR3, as DNA: TGTGCCAGCAGTCCCCAGGGACTCGCTGAAGCTTTCTTT.

The genes are TRBV5-4 and TRBJ2-5, with 11 positions matching TRBD2. The CDR3 has 17 amino acids. The trim removed 4 bases at V and 2 bases at J, leaving 10 bases unmatched. The germline V gene encodes CDR1 SGHNT and CDR2 YYREEE (reference sequence). This chain's CDR3 is CASSTPGVAGGQETQYF. Written as DNA, the CDR3 is TGTGCCAGCAGCACCCCGGGGGTAGCGGGGGGGCAAGAGACCCAGTACTTC.

The chain is built from TRBV2 and TRBJ1-4, with unresolved D. The length of the CDR3 is 15 residues. Germline V gene lookup returns CDR1 SNHLY and CDR2 FYNNEI. V lost 2 bases and J lost 1, with 8 bases in between. CDR3 amino acids: CASSEISGTNEKLFF. The DNA of the CDR3 is TGTGCCAGCAGTGAAATTTCGGGAACTAATGAAAAACTGTTTTTT.

This clone appeared a few times. The chain employs TRBV24-1 and TRBJ1-1; 7 nucleotides agree with TRBD1. There are 15 residues in the CDR3. J was trimmed by 0 bases and V by 3 bases; bases with no gene match: 3. Per the germline V gene, CDR1 is KGHDR and CDR2 is SFDVKD. The CDR3, as DNA: TGTGCCACCAGTGATCCCCAGGGGGTGAACACTGAAGCTTTCTTT. Protein product: CATSDPQGVNTEAFF.

This chain joins TRBV9 and TRBJ2-3; maybe TRBD2 (5 bases). Germline V gene lookup returns CDR1 SGDLS and CDR2 YYNGEE. The length of the CDR3 is 15 residues. V lost 1 base, J lost 0 bases, and 9 bases lay in between. The CDR3 sequence: CASSVSSGSTDTQYF. The CDR3 nucleotides read TGTGCCAGCAGCGTAAGCTCGGGGAGCACAGATACGCAGTATTTT.

V and J are TRBV7-2 and TRBJ2-1; 8 bases match TRBD2. The CDR3 contains 14 residues. The germline CDR1 and CDR2 sequences are SGHTA and FQGNSA. V lost 6 bases and J lost 6; bases outside the gene matches: 7. The DNA of the CDR3 is TGTGCCAGCAGATCGGGGGGGCAAGGCAATGAGCAGTTCTTC. As protein: CASRSGGQGNEQFF.

In its sample, this clone was seen a few times. This chain joins TRBV30 and TRBJ2-3, with 10 bases identical to TRBD2. CDR1 and CDR2 from the germline V gene are GTSNPN and SVGIG (reference sequence). J gave up 2 bases and V 3 bases, and 5 bases lay outside the gene matches. The CDR3 spans 15 residues. The DNA for the CDR3 is TGTGCCTGGAGCCCGGGACTAGCGCCCACAGATACGCAGTATTTT. Residues: CAWSPGLAPTDTQYF.

The chain combines TRBV9 with TRBJ1-1; D gene uncertain. V was trimmed by 0 bases and J by 6 bases, leaving 15 bases between them. Germline values: CDR1 SGDLS, CDR2 YYNGEE. CDR3 size: 15 residues. The CDR3 here is CASSVGAILEPEAFF. The CDR3 DNA sequence: TGTGCCAGCAGCGTAGGGGCCATTCTGGAACCTGAAGCTTTCTTT.